The following is a TCR beta chain sequence with its context. These data originate in a study of blood T cell repertoires in COVID-19. Across the study: Samples representing acute and convalescent COVID-19 were sourced from the United States, Italy and Spain. Sample material is recorded as cDNA or gDNA derived from T cells, B-cell-depleted T cells, or PBMCs.

Original handling: The assay estimated nucleated cells by amplifying reference gene primers. The assay was immunoSEQ multiplex PCR, and TCRdb's table has in-frame clones only and misses some. V, J and clone size derive from that table, while D and trimming were established from the DNA sequence. The table records approximately 110,000 clones, around 83% of them present only once. Seattle patient enrollment occurred during active infection, with longitudinal follow-up thereafter. The sequence derives from a woman aged 55-69 years with COVID-19, enrolled during active disease. Sequencing was performed on peripheral blood.

DNA of the CDR3: TGCGCCAGCAGCCAAAGACAGGGCCTAGGGATAGCTGAAGCTTTCTTT. Its translation: CASSQRQGLGIAEAFF. The genes are TRBV4-3 and TRBJ1-1; TRBD1 matches 7 bases. Germline CDR1 reads LGHNA; CDR2 reads YSLEER. This CDR3 spans 16 amino acids. The junction had 12 bases not matched to a gene; V was cut back by 2 bases and J by 6 bases.